This T cell receptor beta chain was sequenced for a study of identical twins. Concerning this clonotype: Its cognate antigen is unknown.

Using its own MiXCR run on the 5' RACE reads, TCRdb lists one record per CDR3 protein. The data hold 350,000 to 500,000 distinct CDR3 sequences, with under 20% observed a single time. The germline V gene encodes CDR1 KGHSH and CDR2 LQKENI. The CDR3 is made up of 15 amino acids. Trimming took 6 bases from V and 14 from J; bases not matched to a gene: 15. There were only healthy Caucasians among the donors. Study-wide results and caveats: When twins shared out-of-frame alpha sequences, those sequences had excess low generation probability. The models systematically underestimated how much out-of-frame TCR alpha was shared in monozygotic twins. Conclusions came from cross-sectional statistical analysis, not from following the same donors.

This TCR derives from a man aged 50 to 59 in good health. Sequencing was done on a sample of naive T cells sorted from blood. The V call is TRBV18, the J call TRBJ1-6; TRBD1 matches at 8 bases. The CDR3 DNA is TGTGCCAGCTCCCCCTCCCAGACAGGGGAGCACACCCTCCACTTT. Its translation is CASSPSQTGEHTLHF.